The present T cell receptor (beta chain) was sequenced within a study of blood T cells in healthy people across ages. Study observations and caveats: Long-lived donors exceeded aged donors in naive CD4+ cells and diversity.

The germline V gene has CDR1 LNHDA and CDR2 SQIVND (reference sequence). CDR3 size: 15 residues. Trimming stripped 4 bases from V and 6 bases from J, with 17 bases between. Sample-barcoded 5' priming and a J-beta primer mix drove a second PCR of roughly 7 to 11 cycles. Paired-end reads containing CDR3 totaled no fewer than 2.5 million for each sample. TCRdb recomputed calls from the 5' RACE reads with MiXCR, one row per CDR3 protein. The data contain 1,300,000 or so distinct CDR3 sequences, 55% to 75% of them singletons. Peripheral blood samples of 9.5 to 10 milliliters were drawn from each donor. Details on this clonotype: The antigen remains unidentified.

Sequences were obtained from blood. This sequence was found in a man between 18 and 29 years old in good health. V is TRBV19 and J is TRBJ2-3; D unresolved. The CDR3 nucleotides read TGTGCCAGTAGTACCCCGGGCCCCACGTGGGATACGCAGTATTTT. It encodes CASSTPGPTWDTQYF.